This T cell receptor (beta chain) was captured in a study of T cell responses to AZD1222 COVID-19 vaccine. Clones were sequenced by immunoSEQ multiplex PCR, and TCRdb holds only the in-frame ones, with some missing. The table lists about 170,000 clones, 70% to 90% of them singletons. This CDR3 is 16 amino acids long. The germline CDR1 and CDR2 sequences are LNHDA and SQIVND (reference sequence). Between the trimmed V and J ends, which lost 5 bases and 0 bases, there was a span of 14 bases. The receptor comes from an adult who received the AZD1222 COVID-19 vaccine. V gene TRBV19 combines with J gene TRBJ1-3, with unresolved D. Sequenced here: peripheral blood, sampled 28 days after the second AZD1222 dose. CDR3 DNA: TGTGCCAGTAGTCTATCAGCGGGGTTCTCTGGAAACACCATATATTTT. It yields the protein CASSLSAGFSGNTIYF. The variable domain in full, with the rest retrieved from reference TRBV19 and TRBJ1-3, is DGGITQSPKYLFRKEGQNVTLSCEQNLNHDAMYWYRQDPGQGLRLIYYSQIVNDFQKGDIAEGYSVSREKKESFPLTVTSAQKNPTAFYLCASSLSAGFSGNTIYFGEGSWLTVV.